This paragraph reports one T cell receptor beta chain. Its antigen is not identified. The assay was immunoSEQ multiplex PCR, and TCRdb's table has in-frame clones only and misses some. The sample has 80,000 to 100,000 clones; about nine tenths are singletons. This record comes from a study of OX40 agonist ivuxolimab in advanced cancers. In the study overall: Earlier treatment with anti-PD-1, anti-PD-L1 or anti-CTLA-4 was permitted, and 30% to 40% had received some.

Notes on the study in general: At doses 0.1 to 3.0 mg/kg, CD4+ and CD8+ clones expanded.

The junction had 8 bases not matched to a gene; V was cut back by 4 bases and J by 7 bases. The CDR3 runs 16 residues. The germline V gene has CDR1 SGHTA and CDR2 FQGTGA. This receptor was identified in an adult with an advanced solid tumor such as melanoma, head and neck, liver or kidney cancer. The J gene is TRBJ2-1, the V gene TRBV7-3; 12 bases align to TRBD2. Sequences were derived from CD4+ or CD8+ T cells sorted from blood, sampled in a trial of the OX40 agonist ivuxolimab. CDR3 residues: CASSSQLAGGKNEQFF. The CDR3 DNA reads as TGTGCCAGCAGCTCCCAACTAGCGGGAGGTAAGAATGAGCAGTTCTTC.